Listed below are T cell receptor beta chains from one sample, sequenced in a study of T-cell reconstitution after alpha-beta-depleted transplantation in children. TCRdb processed the PCR reads anew with MiXCR; each CDR3 protein has one entry. The repertoire holds over 150,000 distinct CDR3 sequences, with roughly 7% as singletons. The specimen comprised PBMCs, sampled before TCRalphabeta/CD19-depleted stem cell transplant. These receptors were taken from a boy aged 2 to 9 with acute lymphoblastic leukemia, due to receive a stem cell transplant. CDR3s include the opening cysteine and the closing phenylalanine or tryptophan. The D gene is left open where the match is weak. Only part of the rows carry a size: once, few, many, or a class if the clone is expanded.

abundance,d_gene,v_gene,j_gene,CDR3nt,CDR3aa
NA,TRBD2,TRBV11-2,TRBJ2-1,TGTGCCAGCAGACCCATTAGCGGGCGTGAGCAGTTCTTC,CASRPISGREQFF
NA,NA,TRBV2,TRBJ2-2,TGTACCAGCTGTTTAAATCTCTGGGACAAAACCCGGACCGGGGAGCTGTTTTTT,CTSCLNLWDKTRTGELFF
NA,NA,TRBV10-1,TRBJ1-5,TGCGCCAGCAGTGAGTACAGGGCCCTCAATCAGCCCCAGCATTTT,CASSEYRALNQPQHF
few,NA,TRBV12-3/TRBV12-4,TRBJ1-2,TGTGCCAGCACCTGGGGGGAACCGAGCTATGGCTACACCTTC,CASTWGEPSYGYTF
many,NA,TRBV5-5,TRBJ1-5,TGTGCCAGCAGCCTGACAGTCAATCAGCCCCAGCATTTT,CASSLTVNQPQHF
few,NA,TRBV7-9,TRBJ2-7,TGTGCCAGCAGCTCCGCCACTCCGGGGATCGGGAAATCCTACGAGCAGTACTTC,CASSSATPGIGKSYEQYF
many,NA,TRBV7-9,TRBJ2-1,TGTGCCAGCAGCTTAGTGGCTAGACATGAGCAGTTCTTC,CASSLVARHEQFF
many,NA,TRBV7-2,TRBJ2-2,TGTGCCAGCAGCGCCCCAAGGATCACCGGGGAGCTGTTTTTT,CASSAPRITGELFF
many,TRBD1,TRBV29-1,TRBJ1-1,TGCAGCGTGGGGACAGCCAATCTGAACACTGAAGCTTTCTTT,CSVGTANLNTEAFF
many,TRBD1,TRBV5-6,TRBJ2-5,TGTGCCAGCAGCTTGGTTGGGGGACAGGGGGAGACCCAGTACTTC,CASSLVGGQGETQYF
many,TRBD1,TRBV6-2/TRBV6-3,TRBJ2-1,TGTGCCAGCAGTTACTCGATATTGGAGGGACAGGTCGGCAATGAGCAGTTCTTC,CASSYSILEGQVGNEQFF